Following are 16 T cell receptor beta chains from one sample sequenced in a study of siplizumab effects on memory and regulatory T cells. Repertoires were generated with immunoSEQ multiplex PCR, while TCRdb's copy carries only in-frame clones and drops some. Here the sample spans about 100,000 clones, roughly 93% being singletons. Sequencing was done on a sample of non-Treg CD4+ T cells sorted from blood. The source of these receptors is a human donor in good health.

Here the CDR3 reads CASSSRGTPNTEAFF. DNA for the CDR3: TGTGCCAGCAGTTCCAGGGGGACCCCCAACACTGAAGCTTTCTTT. This chain links TRBV28 with TRBJ1-1; the match to TRBD1 covers 7 bases. Germline CDR1 MDHEN, CDR2 SYDVKM. Losses at the gene ends were 4 bases for V and 2 bases for J; bases not matched to a gene: 7. There are 15 residues in the CDR3.

This clone showed up just a few times. The chain uses TRBV28 and TRBJ1-5; D is ambiguous. From germline, CDR1 is MDHEN and CDR2 SYDVKM. There are 12 residues in the CDR3. Trimming took off 6 bases at V and 3 bases at J, with 6 bases between the two ends. This CDR3 is CASREPNQPQHF. CDR3 coding DNA: TGTGCCAGCAGGGAGCCCAATCAGCCCCAGCATTTT.

The CDR3 DNA sequence: TGTGCCAGCAGTGCGACTGGGGCCAACGTCCTGACTTTC. Translation gives CASSATGANVLTF. The chain joins TRBV6-1 to TRBJ2-6; D is unresolved. Trimming took 4 bases from V and 2 from J, leaving 3 bases between them. The germline V gene has CDR1 MNHNS and CDR2 SASEGT. The CDR3 covers 13 residues.

This clone has a single count. The chain is built from TRBV7-3 and TRBJ2-1; D unclear. From germline, CDR1 is SGHTA and CDR2 FQGTGA. The CDR3 runs to 13 residues. V dropped 5 bases and J dropped 0 bases, with 5 bases sitting between them. The CDR3, as DNA: TGTGCCAGCAGCCTGAGCTCCTACAATGAGCAGTTCTTC. The encoded protein is CASSLSSYNEQFF. Combining the CDR3 with reference TRBV7-3 and TRBJ2-1 gives the whole variable domain GAGVSQTPSNKVTEKGKYVELRCDPISGHTALYWYRQSLGQGPEFLIYFQGTGAADDSGLPNDRFFAVRPEGSVSTLKIQRTERGDSAVYLCASSLSSYNEQFFGPGTRLTVL.

This chain joins TRBV5-1 and TRBJ2-3; TRBD2 is a possible D gene (6 bases). The germline V gene has CDR1 SGHRS and CDR2 YFSETQ. The ends were cut back, 0 bases at V and 4 bases at J, with 18 bases in the middle. This CDR3 is built from 17 residues. Here the CDR3 DNA reads TGCGCCAGCAGCTTGGCCAATATAGCGGCCCGGGCAGATACGCAGTATTTT. Its protein is CASSLANIAARADTQYF. The full variable domain, completed using reference TRBV5-1 and TRBJ2-3, is KAGVTQTPRYLIKTRGQQVTLSCSPISGHRSVSWYQQTPGQGLQFLFEYFSETQRNKGNFPGRFSGRQFSNSRSEMNVSTLELGDSALYLCASSLANIAARADTQYFGPGTRLTVL.

CDR3 in DNA: TGTGCCAGCAGCCGACCGCCATGGGGCGGATACGAGCAGTACTTC. It codes for CASSRPPWGGYEQYF. The rearrangement joins TRBV6-6 to TRBJ2-5; D is possibly TRBD1 (5 bases). The assigned J gene may be wrong: the sequence end matches TRBJ2-7 better. The CDR3 totals 15 residues. CDR1 and CDR2 from the germline V gene are MNHNY and SVGAGI (reference sequence).

Of note for this clone: Other DNA sequences in this specimen translate into the identical CDR3. V usage is TRBV6-5 and J usage is TRBJ2-3; maybe TRBD1 (5 bases). Germline CDR1 reads MNHEY; CDR2 reads SVGAGI. V dropped 2 bases and J dropped 0 bases, with 9 bases sitting between them. This CDR3 has 15 amino acids. The CDR3, as DNA: TGTGCCAGCAGTTACACAGGTCAAAGCACAGATACGCAGTATTTT. Its protein product is CASSYTGQSTDTQYF.

In its sample, this clone was seen once. The chain links TRBV27 to TRBJ2-4; D is ambiguous. Trimming stripped 4 bases from V and 6 bases from J, with 10 bases between. Germline V gives CDR1 MNHEY, CDR2 SMNVEV (reference sequence). This CDR3 has 13 residues. The CDR3 loop is CASSWSLGNIQYF. The CDR3 DNA reads TGTGCCAGCAGTTGGTCACTTGGAAACATTCAGTACTTC.

V usage is TRBV7-3 and J usage is TRBJ1-2; perhaps TRBD1 as D (6 bases). Trimming took off 4 bases at V and 7 bases at J, with 22 bases between the two ends. This CDR3 is built from 16 residues. Germline lookup yields CDR1 SGHTA and CDR2 FQGTGA. The CDR3 loop is CASSSGWGQLVGGYTF. The DNA of the CDR3 is TGTGCCAGCAGCTCGGGTTGGGGGCAGCTAGTGGGTGGCTACACCTTC.

This rearrangement joins TRBV30 to TRBJ1-4; tentatively, D is TRBD1 (6 bases). The CDR3 loop spans 15 amino acids. V was cut by 0 bases and J by 7 bases, with 15 bases left in between. Germline V CDR1 and CDR2: GTSNPN, SVGIG (reference sequence). CDR3 in amino acids: CAWSVLRGASEKLFF. The CDR3 region has the DNA TGTGCCTGGAGTGTACTACGGGGGGCGTCTGAAAAACTGTTTTTT.

In this sample, this clone turned up a few times. The chain links TRBV19 to TRBJ1-2; 7 bases agree with TRBD1. Germline V gene data show CDR1 as LNHDA and CDR2 as SQIVND (reference sequence). The CDR3 has 15 amino acids. J was trimmed by 2 bases and V by 6 bases; bases with no gene match: 9. The CDR3 is CASSQLRDSNYGYTF. CDR3 nucleotide sequence: TGTGCCAGTAGCCAACTCAGGGACAGCAACTATGGCTACACCTTC.

The V and J genes are TRBV10-3 and TRBJ1-2; 7 bases fit TRBD1. This CDR3 contains 13 residues. J gave up 6 bases and V 6 bases, and 7 bases lay outside the gene matches. Germline V gene sequence: CDR1 ENHRY, CDR2 SYGVKD. The CDR3 loop is CAISQTGKNGYTF. CDR3 nucleotide sequence: TGTGCCATCAGCCAGACAGGGAAGAATGGCTACACCTTC.

CDR3 sequence reads: CASSLSRDRGRWAFF. The CDR3 nucleotides read TGTGCCAGCAGTTTAAGCCGGGACAGGGGGAGATGGGCTTTCTTT. The chain carries TRBV28 and TRBJ1-1, with 11 bases identical to TRBD1. The J segment lost 11 bases and the V segment lost 2 bases, leaving 10 bases of the junction unmatched. Looked up from germline, CDR1 is MDHEN and CDR2 is SYDVKM. The CDR3 sequence is 15 residues long. The full variable domain, in which reference TRBV28 and TRBJ1-1 provide the parts outside the CDR3, is DVKVTQSSRYLVKRTGEKVFLECVQDMDHENMFWYRQDPGLGLRLIYFSYDVKMKEKGDIPEGYSVSREKKERFSLILESASTNQTSMYLCASSLSRDRGRWAFFGQGTRLTVV.

The chain combines TRBV28 with TRBJ2-7, with D unclear. V was clipped by 8 bases and J by 3 bases, with 8 bases between them. The CDR3 is 11 residues long. Germline V gives CDR1 MDHEN, CDR2 SYDVKM. The CDR3 sequence: CASDDSYEQYF. The CDR3 bases are TGTGCCAGCGACGATAGCTACGAGCAGTACTTC.

This chain connects TRBV14 to TRBJ1-1; D uncertain. CDR3 size: 16 residues. V gave up 1 base and J gave up 0 bases, with 12 bases separating them. CDR1 is SGHDN and CDR2 is FVKESK in the germline V gene. The CDR3 is CASSQGGPGLNTEAFF. CDR3 DNA sequence: TGTGCCAGCAGCCAAGGCGGTCCCGGGTTGAACACTGAAGCTTTCTTT.

J is TRBJ2-1 and V is TRBV11-2, with 8 bases lining up with TRBD2. In germline, CDR1 is SGHAT, CDR2 FQNNGV. This CDR3 region has 14 residues. The V gene end was trimmed by 6 bases and the J gene end by 4 bases; junction bases not matched to a gene: 5. The CDR3 here is CASRQRERYNEQFF. The CDR3 DNA is TGTGCCAGCAGACAGCGGGAGAGGTACAATGAGCAGTTCTTC. Drawing the rest from reference TRBV11-2 and TRBJ2-1, the complete variable domain is EAGVAQSPRYKIIEKRQSVAFWCNPISGHATLYWYQQILGQGPKLLIQFQNNGVVDDSQLPKDRFSAERLKGVDSTLKIQPAKLEDSAVYLCASRQRERYNEQFFGPGTRLTVL.